Listed below are T cell receptor beta chains from one sample, sequenced in a study of CD8 T cells in ankylosing spondylitis. TCRdb used MiXCR to reprocess the 5' RACE reads, holding one entry per CDR3 protein. Of approximately 400,000 distinct CDR3 sequences listed, 17% are singletons. The specimen sequenced was blood, either unsorted or a sorted T cell fraction (not recorded which). The source is a male donor with ankylosing spondylitis. Each CDR3 is given with its conserved first and last residue. A D gene is named only where the DNA matches it firmly. The size entry is marked missing in some rows and otherwise reads once, few, many or a size class.

TRBJ2-1 | TRBV5-1 | TRBD2 | few | CASSPGLGSDEQFF | TGCGCCAGCAGCCCGGGACTAGGATCCGATGAGCAGTTCTTC
TRBJ2-1 | TRBV20-1 | TRBD2 | - | CSADGGSVSYNEQFF | TGCAGTGCTGATGGCGGGAGTGTCTCCTACAATGAGCAGTTCTTC
TRBJ2-7 | TRBV28 | - | - | CASNKDGPYEQYF | TGTGCCAGCAATAAGGACGGGCCCTACGAGCAGTACTTC
TRBJ1-3 | TRBV7-3 | - | few | CASSLSSGLGNTIYF | TGTGCCAGCAGCTTAAGTTCGGGCCTCGGAAACACCATATATTTT
TRBJ1-6 | TRBV27 | - | few | CASAVSYNSPLHF | TGTGCCAGTGCGGTATCTTATAATTCACCCCTCCACTTT
TRBJ2-4 | TRBV20-1 | TRBD2 | - | CSAQTSSNIQYF | TGCAGTGCCCAGACTAGCTCTAACATTCAGTACTTC
TRBJ2-1 | TRBV15 | TRBD2 | few | CATSRASGGIPYNEQFF | TGTGCCACCAGCAGGGCGAGCGGGGGGATACCCTACAATGAGCAGTTCTTC
TRBJ2-1 | TRBV5-1 | - | many | CASRQAGWSEEQFF | TGCGCCAGCAGACAGGCAGGGTGGAGTGAGGAGCAGTTCTTC
TRBJ1-3 | TRBV6-5 | - | - | CASSYGTPGNTIYF | TGTGCCAGCAGTTACGGGACACCTGGAAACACCATATATTTT
TRBJ1-1 | TRBV5-1 | TRBD1 | - | CASKTGQGMNTEAFF | TGCGCCAGCAAGACGGGACAGGGCATGAACACTGAAGCTTTCTTT
TRBJ2-2 | TRBV12-3/TRBV12-4 | - | many | CASSLTGAGGELFF | TGTGCCAGCAGTTTAACGGGGGCTGGCGGGGAGCTGTTTTTT
TRBJ2-2 | TRBV20-1 | - | - | CSARAQAGELFF | TGCAGTGCTAGAGCTCAGGCCGGGGAGCTGTTTTTT
TRBJ2-7 | TRBV24-1 | - | - | CATSDLPTESYEQYF | TGTGCCACCAGTGATTTGCCGACAGAGAGCTACGAGCAGTACTTC
TRBJ2-2 | TRBV29-1 | - | few | CSVAHNTGELFF | TGCAGCGTTGCCCATAACACCGGGGAGCTGTTTTTT
TRBJ2-3 | TRBV6-2/TRBV6-3 | TRBD2 | few | CASSPRGTSGSNTQYF | TGTGCCAGCAGTCCGCGCGGGACTAGCGGGAGTAATACGCAGTATTTT
TRBJ2-1 | TRBV27 | TRBD2 | few | CASKPRGGGAAYNEQFF | TGTGCCAGCAAGCCTAGAGGCGGGGGGGCGGCCTACAATGAGCAGTTCTTC
TRBJ2-3 | TRBV12-3/TRBV12-4 | TRBD2 | many | CASSFGSGRNRDTQYF | TGTGCCAGCAGTTTCGGGAGCGGGAGAAATAGAGATACGCAGTATTTT
TRBJ2-2 | TRBV20-1 | - | many | CSARPPPGNTGELFF | TGCAGTGCTAGACCCCCCCCAGGGAACACCGGGGAGCTGTTTTTT